The sequence of this T cell receptor beta chain was determined in a study of vaccination effects on CD4 cells after COVID-19. Clones were read by immunoSEQ multiplex PCR, and TCRdb kept only the in-frame ones, dropping some. The table has fewer than 65,000 clones, around three quarters seen once; the top ten hold roughly 4%. As to this clone: Its antigen remains unidentified.

Germline loops: CDR1 MNHEY, CDR2 SVGEGT. V was clipped by 2 bases and J by 1 base, with 10 bases between them. The CDR3 runs to 15 residues. Ahead of sequencing, the ViraFEST assay grew antigen-specific CD4+ T cells using viral peptide pools. Following a roughly 11-day culture, CD4+ T cells were purified. Testing of the vaccine recipients showed negative nucleocapsid antibodies and no prior SARS-CoV-2 infection. The authors replaced half the medium with IL-2 medium on days 3 and 7. The chain combines TRBV6-2 or TRBV6-3 with TRBJ2-3, with D possibly being TRBD2 (6 bases). This sample comprised CD4+ T cells from PBMCs cultured with HCoV-OC43 spike peptides, obtained before COVID-19 vaccination. The subset was: HCoV-OC43 spike overlapping peptide pool stimulation. The TCR was taken from a human donor who received a COVID-19 vaccine. In nucleotides, the CDR3 is TGTGCCAGCAGTTACGAAGGACTACGCACAGATACGCAGTATTTT. Amino acids: CASSYEGLRTDTQYF.